Listed here are 10 T cell receptor beta chains from one sample, sequenced in a study of T cell clonality in common variable immunodeficiency. Profiling relied on immunoSEQ multiplex PCR, and the TCRdb table lists in-frame clones only, not all of them. The repertoire consists of around 52,000 clones, none detected only once. The sequencing sample was made of peripheral blood mononuclear cells. These receptors originate from a person aged 18-70 years in good health.

The table lists this clone with many counts. From the germline J gene comes the end of the CDR3, since the read stops 3 residues before it. The chain has TRBV7-8 and TRBJ2-3, with D unresolved. The V gene lost 3 bases and the J gene lost 3 bases, with 16 bases spanning the gap. This CDR3 has 16 residues. Germline CDR1 SGHVS, CDR2 FQNEAQ. The CDR3 sequence: CASSFNQGGETDTQYF. The CDR3 bases that were read are TGTGCCAGCAGCTTTAATCAAGGCGGCGAAACAGATACG.

Ten or more counts support this clone. Read coverage stops 3 residues before the CDR3 terminus; the germline J gene supplies the remainder. The chain couples TRBV20-1 to TRBJ2-6, with TRBD1 identical over 8 bases. Trimming removed 0 bases from V and 0 bases from J; junction bases left unmatched: 7. The CDR3 spans 18 residues. Germline CDR1 and CDR2: DFQATT and SNEGSKA (reference sequence). The CDR3 protein is CSAREDGQGASGANVLTF. The covered CDR3 bases are TGCAGTGCTAGAGAAGATGGGCAGGGGGCCTCTGGGGCCAACGTC.

This clone was seen a handful of times. The CDR3 goes on 3 residues after the read ends, and that part is filled in from the germline J gene. The chain uses TRBV19 and TRBJ1-1, with 8 positions matching TRBD1. Germline loops: CDR1 LNHDA, CDR2 SQIVND (reference sequence). With V trimmed by 5 bases and J by 0 bases, 11 bases remained unmatched. This CDR3 comprises 17 residues. The part of the CDR3 DNA that was read is TGTGCCAGTAGTTCCCGACAGGGGACGGGCATGAACACTGAA. Translated: CASSSRQGTGMNTE. The full CDR3 reads CASSSRQGTGMNTEAFF.

This clone came up many times. The CDR3 goes on 3 residues after the read ends, and that part is filled in from the germline J gene. The chain couples TRBV12-5 to TRBJ1-4; 11 nucleotides match TRBD1. Germline values: CDR1 LGHNT, CDR2 FRNRAP. The CDR3 length is 15 residues. This chain's CDR3 is CASGLVGTGGLKLFF. The sequenced CDR3 bases are TGTGCTAGTGGTTTGGTTGGGACAGGGGGTTTGAAA.

In this sample, this clone turned up many times. Sequencing ends 3 residues short of the CDR3 end; the germline J gene provides the rest. The chain carries TRBV20-1 and TRBJ2-4; 13 bases map to TRBD2. Unmatched junction bases numbered 8, after V lost 4 bases and J lost 8 bases. Germline values: CDR1 DFQATT, CDR2 SNEGSKA (reference sequence). The CDR3 is 15 residues long. The CDR3 region is CSATGLAGDLDIQYF. The covered CDR3 bases are TGCAGTGCTACCGGACTAGCGGGAGACCTGGACATT.

In this sample, this clone turned up many times. The read comes to an end 3 residues before the CDR3 does, leaving the germline J gene to fill in the end. The chain has TRBV5-1 and TRBJ2-7, with a weak D call TRBD1 (5 bases). The CDR3 extends over 12 amino acids. With 1 base removed from V and 4 bases from J, the gap between germline ends came to 6 bases. CDR1 is SGHRS and CDR2 is YFSETQ in the germline V gene. The CDR3 here is CASSLQGYEQYF. The CDR3 DNA, read in part, is TGCGCCAGCAGCTTGCAGGGTTACGAG. The full variable domain, in which reference TRBV5-1 and TRBJ2-7 provide the parts outside the CDR3, is KAGVTQTPRYLIKTRGQQVTLSCSPISGHRSVSWYQQTPGQGLQFLFEYFSETQRNKGNFPGRFSGRQFSNSRSEMNVSTLELGDSALYLCASSLQGYEQYFGPGTRLTVT.

This clone was counted ten times or more. Read coverage stops 3 residues before the CDR3 terminus; the germline J gene supplies the remainder. The V call is TRBV10-3, the J call TRBJ2-1; 12 nucleotides line up with TRBD2. Germline trimming cut 6 bases from V and 4 bases from J; bases unmatched to any gene: 7. The CDR3 loop spans 16 amino acids. Germline V gene data show CDR1 as ENHRY and CDR2 as SYGVKD. CDR3 loop: CAIRETLAGGYNEQFF. The CDR3 bases that were read are TGTGCCATCAGGGAAACTCTAGCGGGAGGGTACAATGAG.

This clone occurred many times. CDR3 bases read: TGTGCCAGCAGCCGCGGTAATGAG. Encoded protein: CASSRGNE. The CDR3 in full is CASSRGNEQFF. This rearrangement joins TRBV28 to TRBJ2-1, with unresolved D. The read is 3 residues too short to cover the CDR3 end, so that end is filled in from the germline J gene. The CDR3 is made up of 11 amino acids. V was trimmed by 6 bases and J by 7 bases, leaving 7 bases between them. CDR1 and CDR2 from the germline V gene are MDHEN and SYDVKM.

This clone was observed many times. The covered CDR3 bases are TGTGCCAGCTCACCTGTAGCGGGAAATGGTGAGACC. Translated, it gives CASSPVAGNGET. The CDR3, in full, reads CASSPVAGNGETQYF. The chain links TRBV18 to TRBJ2-5, with TRBD2 matching over 8 bases. The read ends 3 residues before the CDR3 terminus; that terminus is restored from the germline J gene. Germline CDR1 KGHSH, CDR2 LQKENI. CDR3 length equals 15 residues. V trimming: 3 bases; J trimming: 5 bases; junction bases outside the gene matches: 8. The variable domain in full, completed from reference TRBV18 and TRBJ2-5, reads NAGVMQNPRHLVRRRGQEARLRCSPMKGHSHVYWYRQLPEEGLKFMVYLQKENIIDESGMPKERFSAEFPKEGPSILRIQQVVRGDSAAYFCASSPVAGNGETQYFGPGTRLLVL.

This clone has at least ten counts. The read terminates 3 residues before the CDR3 end, so the remaining end is supplied by the germline J gene. This chain joins TRBV5-1 and TRBJ1-4; 7 bases align to TRBD1. CDR3 length: 14 residues. Germline V gene sequence: CDR1 SGHRS, CDR2 YFSETQ. After removal of 4 bases from V and 7 bases from J, the junction contained 7 bases not matched to a gene. The DNA read from the CDR3 is TGCGCCAGCAGCGATCAGACAGGGAGTGAAAAA. It encodes CASSDQTGSEK. The entire CDR3 protein is CASSDQTGSEKLFF.